The next 26 T cell receptor beta chains were all read from a single sample in a study of blood T cell repertoires in COVID-19. The data were produced by immunoSEQ multiplex PCR, yet TCRdb's version contains in-frame clones alone and is incomplete. Among fewer than 400,000 clones listed, 87% were seen once. Sequencing was performed on PBMCs or T cells enriched from blood (not recorded which). The receptors come from a woman aged 50 to 65 who had recovered from COVID-19.

This clone was seen once. The chain combines TRBV19 with TRBJ1-3; D perhaps matches TRBD1 (5 bases). Per germline, CDR1 LNHDA and CDR2 SQIVND (reference sequence). The CDR3 runs 14 residues. V lost 6 bases, J lost 3 bases, and 12 bases lay in between. The chain's CDR3 is CASSQGLSGNTIYF. In nucleotides, the CDR3 is TGTGCCAGTAGCCAGGGACTGAGTGGAAACACCATATATTTT. The full variable domain, its missing parts supplied by reference TRBV19 and TRBJ1-3, is DGGITQSPKYLFRKEGQNVTLSCEQNLNHDAMYWYRQDPGQGLRLIYYSQIVNDFQKGDIAEGYSVSREKKESFPLTVTSAQKNPTAFYLCASSQGLSGNTIYFGEGSWLTVV.

The chain has TRBV2 and TRBJ2-6, with TRBD1 matching over 8 bases. The CDR3 is 14 amino acids. Trimming took 6 bases from V and 11 from J; bases not matched to a gene: 9. Germline V gives CDR1 SNHLY, CDR2 FYNNEI. CDR3 residues: CASRLTGGSDVLTF. CDR3 nucleotide sequence: TGTGCCAGCAGGTTAACAGGGGGATCCGACGTCCTGACTTTC.

In its sample, this clone was seen a few times. The CDR3 DNA sequence: TGCGCCAGCAGCTTGGGGACAGCCCGAATGAACACTGAAGCTTTCTTT. It specifies CASSLGTARMNTEAFF. The chain recombines TRBV5-1 with TRBJ1-1; tentatively, D is TRBD1 (6 bases). The CDR3 has 16 amino acids. V shed 0 bases and J shed 0 bases, with 12 bases lying between them. Per the germline V gene, CDR1 is SGHRS and CDR2 is YFSETQ.

V is TRBV3-1 (or the pseudogene TRBV3-2) and J is TRBJ1-2; no firm D call. The CDR3 has 13 residues. Trimming cost V 0 bases and J 5 bases, with 7 bases left between them. Germline V lookup: CDR1 LGHDT, CDR2 YNNKEL (reference sequence). CDR3 amino acids: CASSQDSSYGYTF. CDR3 sequence (DNA): TGTGCCAGCAGCCAAGATTCCAGTTATGGCTACACCTTC.

The V gene is TRBV6-6, the J gene TRBJ1-6; 9 bases are a match to TRBD1. Germline assignment: CDR1 MNHNY and CDR2 SVGAGI (reference sequence). Unmatched junction bases numbered 10, after V lost 6 bases and J lost 10 bases. The CDR3 totals 15 residues. The CDR3 sequence: CASRAPGQGRSPLHF. As DNA, the CDR3 is TGTGCCAGCAGAGCCCCGGGACAGGGACGCTCACCCCTCCACTTT.

The chain uses TRBV5-1 and TRBJ1-4; possible D gene TRBD1, 5 bases. This CDR3 is built from 13 residues. Trimming removed 0 bases at V and 8 bases at J, with 8 bases between. Germline V gives CDR1 SGHRS, CDR2 YFSETQ. The CDR3 sequence is CASSLVGGEKLFF. CDR3 DNA: TGCGCCAGCAGCTTGGTGGGGGGAGAAAAACTGTTTTTT.

The chain links TRBV10-1 to TRBJ2-7, with 10 bases aligning to TRBD1. The CDR3 sequence is 13 residues long. Per the germline V gene, CDR1 is WNHNN and CDR2 is SYGVQD (reference sequence). Germline trimming cut 6 bases from V and 4 bases from J; bases unmatched to any gene: 3. The CDR3 reads CASSGQGVYEQYF. DNA for the CDR3: TGCGCCAGCAGCGGACAGGGGGTTTACGAGCAGTACTTC.

V and J are TRBV6-6 and TRBJ1-6, with 9 bases identical to TRBD1. The germline gives CDR1 MNHNY, CDR2 SVGAGI (reference sequence). V trimming: 4 bases; J trimming: 9 bases; junction bases outside the gene matches: 7. The CDR3 extends over 15 amino acids. CDR3 DNA: TGTGCCAGCAGTTTCCGGGACAGGGACGCTTCACCCCTCCACTTT. Translating it yields CASSFRDRDASPLHF.

The J gene is TRBJ1-5, the V gene TRBV10-3; 9 nucleotides align to TRBD1. V shed 0 bases and J 9 bases; nucleotides not matched to a gene: 6. Germline CDR1 ENHRY, CDR2 SYGVKD. There are 15 residues in the CDR3. As DNA, the CDR3 is TGTGCCATCAGTGAGTCAAGGACAGGGGAAGGGCCCCAGCATTTT. Protein: CAISESRTGEGPQHF.

This chain links TRBV19 with TRBJ1-3, with no clear D. CDR1 LNHDA and CDR2 SQIVND come from the germline V gene (reference sequence). Trimming pared 5 bases from V and 0 bases from J, leaving 11 bases between. This CDR3 has 15 amino acids. The CDR3 region is CASSVYSLSGNTIYF. As DNA, the CDR3 is TGTGCCAGTAGTGTCTACTCCCTCTCTGGAAACACCATATATTTT. Supplemented by reference TRBV19 and TRBJ1-3, the full variable domain reads DGGITQSPKYLFRKEGQNVTLSCEQNLNHDAMYWYRQDPGQGLRLIYYSQIVNDFQKGDIAEGYSVSREKKESFPLTVTSAQKNPTAFYLCASSVYSLSGNTIYFGEGSWLTVV.

This sequence joins TRBV18 and TRBJ1-5; 7 bases line up with TRBD1. The germline V gene encodes CDR1 KGHSH and CDR2 LQKENI. This CDR3 has 16 residues. The trim removed 0 bases at V and 2 bases at J, leaving 4 bases unmatched. Written as DNA, the CDR3 is TGTGCCAGCTCACCACCAGGGGGCGAGGGCAATCAGCCCCAGCATTTT. Its protein product is CASSPPGGEGNQPQHF.

This chain joins TRBV21-1 and TRBJ1-5. TRBV21-1 is reported as a pseudogene. CDR3 length equals 13 residues. Here the CDR3 DNA reads TGTGCCAGCAACCTGCGGAGGAATCAGCCCCAGCATTTT. This translates into CASNLRRNQPQHF.

The rearrangement joins TRBV28 to TRBJ2-2; TRBD1 matches 8 bases. The CDR3 contains 15 residues. The germline gives CDR1 MDHEN, CDR2 SYDVKM. V lost 6 bases and J lost 4; bases outside the gene matches: 7. The CDR3 DNA follows: TGTGCCAGCAGGCGGACAGGGCTTCGCACCGGGGAGCTGTTTTTT. It yields the protein CASRRTGLRTGELFF.

This clone occurred once. The chain joins TRBV19 to TRBJ1-2; 9 bases are a match to TRBD1. The ends lost 6 bases at V and 8 bases at J; junction bases unmatched: 19. The CDR3 is 17 amino acids. Germline lookup yields CDR1 LNHDA and CDR2 SQIVND (reference sequence). DNA for the CDR3: TGTGCCAGTAGGGGCCGGGACAGGGTGCTTTCGGGCGGAGGCTACACCTTC. It codes for CASRGRDRVLSGGGYTF.

The chain links TRBV5-1 to TRBJ1-3; 8 positions agree with TRBD1. With 3 bases clipped from V and 2 bases from J, the junction kept 1 base outside the gene matches. The CDR3 runs to 14 residues. Germline values: CDR1 SGHRS, CDR2 YFSETQ. This chain's CDR3 is CASSSDRAGNTIYF. CDR3 coding DNA: TGCGCCAGCAGCTCGGACAGGGCTGGAAACACCATATATTTT.

The chain employs TRBV5-5 and TRBJ1-6; D unresolved. The germline CDR1 and CDR2 sequences are SGHKS and YYEKEE (reference sequence). The length of the CDR3 is 15 residues. V lost 1 base and J 0 bases, leaving 5 bases between the germline ends. CDR3 amino acids: CASSLHSSYNSPLHF. CDR3 in DNA: TGTGCCAGCAGCTTGCACAGCTCCTATAATTCACCCCTCCACTTT.

The V call is TRBV7-2, the J call TRBJ1-1; 8 bases are shared with TRBD1. V shed 5 bases and J 4 bases; nucleotides not matched to a gene: 9. This CDR3 has 15 amino acids. Germline-derived CDR1 and CDR2 are SGHTA and FQGNSA. DNA of the CDR3: TGTGCCAGCAGCCCCGGACAGGGACATAGCACTGAAGCTTTCTTT. Translated: CASSPGQGHSTEAFF.

V is TRBV5-4 and J is TRBJ2-5; 7 bases align to TRBD2. CDR1 is SGHNT, CDR2 YYREEE, per germline (reference sequence). This CDR3 region has 15 residues. J lost 3 bases, V lost 4 bases, and 9 bases had no gene match. CDR3 loop: CASSHVVGGKETQYF. DNA for the CDR3: TGTGCCAGCAGCCACGTCGTCGGGGGGAAAGAGACCCAGTACTTC.

This clone was counted a single time. V is TRBV3-1 (or the pseudogene TRBV3-2) and J is TRBJ1-6; TRBD1 aligns across 9 bases. Looked up from germline, CDR1 is LGHDT and CDR2 is YNNKEL (reference sequence). The CDR3 runs 15 residues. Trimming cost V 3 bases and J 8 bases; bases outside gene matches: 5. The CDR3 sequence is CASSQRTGADSPLHF. The DNA of the CDR3 is TGTGCCAGCAGCCAGAGGACAGGGGCGGATTCACCCCTCCACTTT.

This clone occurred once. This chain connects TRBV3-1 (or the pseudogene TRBV3-2) to TRBJ2-3, with a weak D call TRBD2 (5 bases). Germline CDR1 reads LGHDT; CDR2 reads YNNKEL (reference sequence). There are 18 residues in the CDR3. V gave up 4 bases and J gave up 0 bases, with 20 bases separating them. The CDR3 reads CASSPITRWAGSTDTQYF. The CDR3 nucleotides are TGTGCCAGCAGCCCTATAACGCGGTGGGCGGGTAGCACAGATACGCAGTATTTT.

V gene TRBV10-3 combines with J gene TRBJ2-7; weak D call: TRBD2 (6 bases). From germline, CDR1 is ENHRY and CDR2 SYGVKD. Trimming stripped 8 bases from V and 6 bases from J, with 17 bases between. This CDR3 has 13 amino acids. The CDR3 DNA is TGTGCCATCCAAGATAGTGGGGGGTCCGAGCAGTACTTC. This codes for CAIQDSGGSEQYF.

This clone is a singleton in its sample. The chain is built from TRBV15 and TRBJ1-5; the D gene is possibly TRBD1 (5 bases). V dropped 5 bases and J dropped 7 bases, with 18 bases sitting between them. Germline lookup yields CDR1 LNHNV and CDR2 YYDKDF (reference sequence). This CDR3 is 15 amino acids long. CDR3 sequence (DNA): TGTGCCACCAGCCTAACCGACAGTTTTGGACAGCCCCAGCATTTT. Its protein product is CATSLTDSFGQPQHF.

The chain couples TRBV3-1 (or the pseudogene TRBV3-2) to TRBJ2-5, with a tentative D call TRBD1 (6 bases). Per the germline V gene, CDR1 is LGHDT and CDR2 is YNNKEL (reference sequence). V lost 2 bases to trimming and J lost 5 bases, with 18 bases between them. The CDR3 spans 16 residues. This chain's CDR3 is CASSQFLLQGRETQYF. As DNA, the CDR3 is TGTGCCAGCAGCCAATTTCTCCTACAGGGTCGGGAGACCCAGTACTTC.

This clone was seen just once. At one end, the junction sequence differs from germline, possibly due to a read error. This chain joins TRBV2 and TRBJ1-1; the match to TRBD1 covers 9 bases. CDR1 is SNHLY, CDR2 FYNNEI, per germline. The CDR3 consists of 12 residues. The CDR3 DNA sequence: TGTGCCAGCAGCGGGACAGGGCTTCATACCAACTTT. Translating it yields CASSGTGLHTNF.

This CDR3 is CASSKPPTGTGPEKLFF. The CDR3 DNA reads as TGTGCCAGCAGCAAACCTCCTACCGGGACAGGGCCTGAAAAACTGTTTTTT. V gene TRBV7-9 combines with J gene TRBJ1-4; 9 bases align to TRBD1. The V gene end was trimmed by 5 bases and the J gene end by 7 bases; junction bases not matched to a gene: 14. Germline values: CDR1 SEHNR, CDR2 FQNEAQ (reference sequence). The CDR3 has 17 residues.

CDR3 loop: CASSLGLATEAFF. The CDR3 coding sequence is TGCGCCAGCAGCTTGGGTCTGGCCACTGAAGCTTTCTTT. The genes are TRBV5-1 and TRBJ1-1; D remains unclear. V lost 0 bases and J 4 bases, leaving 7 bases between the germline ends. CDR1 and CDR2 (germline): SGHRS, YFSETQ. The CDR3 is 13 residues long. Supplemented by reference TRBV5-1 and TRBJ1-1, the full variable domain reads KAGVTQTPRYLIKTRGQQVTLSCSPISGHRSVSWYQQTPGQGLQFLFEYFSETQRNKGNFPGRFSGRQFSNSRSEMNVSTLELGDSALYLCASSLGLATEAFFGQGTRLTVV.